These 20 T cell receptor beta chains originate from one sample sequenced in a study of control samples from healthy donors and cancer patients. Method: immunoSEQ multiplex PCR; TCRdb's copy keeps in-frame clones and lacks some. The repertoire includes about 96,000 clones, approximately 93% of them detected once, and around 8.5% sits in the top ten. The sequencing input was blood. The source of these receptors is a man aged 18 to 30 in good health.

The rearrangement uses TRBV6-5 and TRBJ1-1; 8 bases match TRBD1. The CDR3 length is 14 residues. V was pared by 6 bases and J by 1 base, with 4 bases of the junction left unmatched. Looked up from germline, CDR1 is MNHEY and CDR2 is SVGAGI. The CDR3 is CASRKGQGNTEAFF. In DNA, the CDR3 is TGTGCCAGCAGGAAAGGACAGGGGAACACTGAAGCTTTCTTT.

In the case of this clone: The same CDR3 can be traced to other DNA sequences in this sample. The CDR3 region is CASSISFGQLFNQPQHF. CDR3 sequence (DNA): TGTGCCAGTAGTATTTCATTTGGACAGCTTTTCAATCAGCCCCAGCATTTT. This chain joins TRBV27 and TRBJ1-5; a possible D gene is TRBD1 (6 bases). Trimming took 9 bases from V and 3 from J, leaving 24 bases between them. CDR1 MNHEY and CDR2 SMNVEV come from the germline V gene (reference sequence). The CDR3 has 17 residues.

The chain recombines TRBV5-1 with TRBJ1-1; D may be TRBD1 (5 bases). Between the trimmed V and J ends, which lost 4 bases and 7 bases, there was a span of 11 bases. The CDR3 totals 12 residues. The germline V gene encodes CDR1 SGHRS and CDR2 YFSETQ. The CDR3 loop reads CASSPNRLEAFF. In DNA form, the CDR3 reads TGCGCCAGCAGCCCTAACAGGCTTGAAGCTTTCTTT.

The chain uses TRBV11-2 and TRBJ2-7, with D unresolved. Trimming stripped 5 bases from V and 9 bases from J, with 14 bases between. The length of the CDR3 is 12 residues. Per the germline V gene, CDR1 is SGHAT and CDR2 is FQNNGV. The CDR3 DNA reads TGTGCCAGCAGCGTCGCCGGGCCCGGGCAGTACTTC. Translated: CASSVAGPGQYF.

The J gene is TRBJ2-7, the V gene TRBV6-1, with D unresolved. Trimming took 1 base from V and 2 from J, leaving 6 bases between them. Per germline, CDR1 MNHNS and CDR2 SASEGT. CDR3 size: 13 residues. The CDR3 DNA is TGTGCCAGCAGTGAAGGGGGTGCCTACGAGCAGTACTTC. Its translation is CASSEGGAYEQYF.

This chain links TRBV7-7 with TRBJ2-5; TRBD1 agrees at 7 bases. Germline CDR1 and CDR2: SSHAT and FNYEAQ (reference sequence). This CDR3 comprises 18 residues. Trimming removed 2 bases from V and 0 bases from J; junction bases left unmatched: 12. This CDR3 reads CASSLSSTGDWYQETQYF. The CDR3 DNA reads as TGTGCCAGCAGCTTAAGCTCAACAGGGGATTGGTACCAAGAGACCCAGTACTTC.

V usage is TRBV4-1 and J usage is TRBJ2-3; D gene unclear. The CDR3 has 15 residues. Germline CDR1 MGHRA, CDR2 YSYEKL. The ends were cut back, 1 base at V and 5 bases at J, with 13 bases in the middle. CDR3 protein: CASSQATNFRDTQYF. Written as DNA, the CDR3 is TGCGCCAGCAGCCAAGCTACTAATTTCCGAGATACGCAGTATTTT.

V and J are TRBV4-1 and TRBJ2-5; D gene unclear. Trimming removed 4 bases from V and 4 bases from J, with 16 bases in between. Germline V gene lookup returns CDR1 MGHRA and CDR2 YSYEKL. CDR3 length: 15 amino acids. CDR3 DNA: TGCGCCAGCAGCCCGCCCGGGTGGACGGGAGAGACCCAGTACTTC. It codes for CASSPPGWTGETQYF.

This clone has more than one count but fewer than ten. This chain uses TRBV5-1 with TRBJ1-1; D gene unclear. The CDR3 runs to 12 residues. CDR1 and CDR2 (germline): SGHRS, YFSETQ. V gave up 4 bases and J gave up 9 bases, with 13 bases separating them. The CDR3 is CASSRTADKAFF. CDR3 in DNA: TGCGCCAGCAGCCGTACGGCCGATAAAGCTTTCTTT.

The gene calls are TRBV18 and TRBJ2-1, with 10 bases that match TRBD1. V was pared by 2 bases and J by 0 bases, with 10 bases of the junction left unmatched. There are 19 residues in the CDR3. Germline lookup yields CDR1 KGHSH and CDR2 LQKENI. The chain's CDR3 is CASSPGSAGQGSSYNEQFF. DNA of the CDR3: TGTGCCAGCTCACCAGGGTCCGCGGGACAGGGGAGCTCCTACAATGAGCAGTTCTTC. The full variable domain, rest sourced from reference TRBV18 and TRBJ2-1, is NAGVMQNPRHLVRRRGQEARLRCSPMKGHSHVYWYRQLPEEGLKFMVYLQKENIIDESGMPKERFSAEFPKEGPSILRIQQVVRGDSAAYFCASSPGSAGQGSSYNEQFFGPGTRLTVL.

The chain couples TRBV11-2 to TRBJ2-3; D is uncertain. CDR3 length: 13 amino acids. The germline V and J ends were trimmed by 5 bases and 3 bases, with 9 bases remaining between them. Germline V gene lookup returns CDR1 SGHAT and CDR2 FQNNGV. The CDR3 region has the DNA TGTGCCAGCAGCCGATCGGGTACAGATACGCAGTATTTT. Translated: CASSRSGTDTQYF.

The chain is built from TRBV12-5 and TRBJ2-1; TRBD2 matches at 10 bases. The CDR3 totals 16 residues. Per germline, CDR1 LGHNT and CDR2 FRNRAP. V lost 4 bases and J lost 2; bases outside the gene matches: 5. The CDR3 DNA is TGTGCTAGTGGTTCCGGGACTAGCGTCGCCTACAATGAGCAGTTCTTC. Translation gives CASGSGTSVAYNEQFF.

The CDR3 region is CASSPSGSPGEQYF. The CDR3 DNA reads as TGTGCCAGCAGTCCAAGTGGGAGTCCGGGCGAGCAGTACTTC. The V gene is TRBV13, the J gene TRBJ2-7, with D maybe TRBD2 (5 bases). V was clipped by 6 bases and J by 6 bases, with 18 bases between them. The CDR3 sequence is 14 residues long. Germline V gene data show CDR1 as PRHDT and CDR2 as FYEKMQ (reference sequence).

The chain links TRBV3-1 (or the pseudogene TRBV3-2) to TRBJ2-2, with 9 bases that match TRBD1. Per germline, CDR1 LGHDT and CDR2 YNNKEL (reference sequence). After removal of 1 base from V and 3 bases from J, the junction contained 12 bases not matched to a gene. There are 19 residues in the CDR3. CDR3 residues: CASSQVRDREGPYTGELFF. For the CDR3, the DNA is TGTGCCAGCAGCCAAGTTCGGGACAGGGAGGGACCCTACACCGGGGAGCTGTTTTTT.

This chain links TRBV27 with TRBJ2-1; no definite D call. The CDR3 extends over 14 amino acids. Between the trimmed V and J ends, which lost 2 bases and 4 bases, there was a span of 9 bases. Per germline, CDR1 MNHEY and CDR2 SMNVEV (reference sequence). CDR3 sequence reads: CASSLGSQYNEQFF. In DNA, the CDR3 is TGTGCCAGCAGTTTAGGCTCCCAGTACAATGAGCAGTTCTTC.

This chain uses TRBV27 with TRBJ1-5; D gene ambiguous. CDR3 size: 13 residues. With 5 bases removed from V and 5 bases from J, the gap between germline ends came to 10 bases. CDR1 and CDR2 (germline): MNHEY, SMNVEV (reference sequence). CDR3 nucleotides: TGTGCCAGCAGTAGGACTGCACATCAGCCCCAGCATTTT. Its protein is CASSRTAHQPQHF.

This chain connects TRBV28 to TRBJ1-5; TRBD1 matches at 7 bases. J was trimmed by 3 bases and V by 4 bases; bases with no gene match: 12. The CDR3 is 17 residues long. Germline loops: CDR1 MDHEN, CDR2 SYDVKM. The CDR3 nucleotides are TGTGCCAGCAGTTCGCCCCCTGACAGGGCGGACAATCAGCCCCAGCATTTT. Protein sequence: CASSSPPDRADNQPQHF. Full variable domain (remainder filled in from reference TRBV28 and TRBJ1-5): DVKVTQSSRYLVKRTGEKVFLECVQDMDHENMFWYRQDPGLGLRLIYFSYDVKMKEKGDIPEGYSVSREKKERFSLILESASTNQTSMYLCASSSPPDRADNQPQHFGDGTRLSIL.

The rearrangement links TRBV19 to TRBJ1-2, with TRBD1 as a possible D gene (6 bases). V was shortened by 7 bases and J by 5 bases, with 20 bases between the two germline ends. Per the germline V gene, CDR1 is LNHDA and CDR2 is SQIVND (reference sequence). The CDR3 runs to 15 residues. CDR3: CASIRGEGGAYGYTF. In DNA, the CDR3 is TGTGCCAGTATACGAGGGGAGGGGGGGGCGTATGGCTACACCTTC.

The rearrangement joins TRBV7-2 to TRBJ2-2; D remains ambiguous. Per germline, CDR1 SGHTA and CDR2 FQGNSA. V lost 1 base and J lost 3, with 15 bases in between. The CDR3 sequence is 17 residues long. CDR3 sequence: CASSLGLWQVDTGELFF. CDR3 nucleotide sequence: TGTGCCAGCAGCTTAGGTTTGTGGCAGGTAGACACCGGGGAGCTGTTTTTT.

The genes are TRBV29-1 and TRBJ2-2, with 11 bases that match TRBD1. Germline CDR1 reads SQVTM; CDR2 reads ANQGSEA. This CDR3 is 15 amino acids long. J lost 5 bases, V lost 3 bases, and 5 bases had no gene match. CDR3 region: CSVDRGQGGTGELFF. DNA of the CDR3: TGCAGCGTTGATCGGGGACAGGGGGGAACCGGGGAGCTGTTTTTT.